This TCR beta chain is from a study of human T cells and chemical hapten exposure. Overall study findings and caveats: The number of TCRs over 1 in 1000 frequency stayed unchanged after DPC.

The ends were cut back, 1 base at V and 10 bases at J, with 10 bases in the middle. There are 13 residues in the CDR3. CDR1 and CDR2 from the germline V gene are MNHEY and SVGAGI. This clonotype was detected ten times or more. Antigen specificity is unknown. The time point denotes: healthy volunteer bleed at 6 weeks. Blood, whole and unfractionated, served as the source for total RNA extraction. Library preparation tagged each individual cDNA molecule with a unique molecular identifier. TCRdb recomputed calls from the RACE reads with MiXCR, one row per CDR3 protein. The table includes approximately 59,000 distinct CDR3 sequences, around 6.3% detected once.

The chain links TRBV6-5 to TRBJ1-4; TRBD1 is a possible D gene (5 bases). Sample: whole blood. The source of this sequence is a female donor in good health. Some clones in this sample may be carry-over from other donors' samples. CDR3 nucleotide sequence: TGTGCCAGCAGTTACTATACCGGGGGAAAACTGTTTTTT. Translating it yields CASSYYTGGKLFF.